The text below deals with one T cell receptor beta chain. The sample's time point: after trial treatment. The sample's treatment: LDRT plus nivolumab, ipilimumab, low-dose cyclophosphamide and aspirin (RACIN trial). TRAV and TRBV primers primed cDNA for both TCRalpha and TCRbeta. The authors amplified TCRs for about 18 PCR cycles with a constant-region primer and a V-primer adapter. From the reads, TCRdb called clonotypes with MiXCR, one entry per CDR3 protein. The sample carries more than 30,000 distinct CDR3 sequences, roughly 49% recorded once. This sample stems from a study of low-dose radiotherapy and immunotherapy resistance in tumors. The sequencing here drew on PBMCs, taken after low-dose radiotherapy plus immunotherapy. The origin of this receptor is a male donor with gallbladder cancer.

DNA for the CDR3: TGCAGTACTGACACCGCTAACTATGGCTACACCTTC. As protein: CSTDTANYGYTF. The chain carries TRBV20-1 and TRBJ1-2; D uncertain. CDR1 and CDR2 (germline): DFQATT, SNEGSKA (reference sequence). V was trimmed by 8 bases and J by 0 bases, leaving 10 bases between them. The CDR3 is 12 residues long.